This T cell receptor beta chain was identified during a study of blood T cell repertoires in COVID-19. Per the original data handling: Nucleated cell number was recorded as an estimate derived from reference gene primer amplification. The assay was immunoSEQ multiplex PCR, and TCRdb's table has in-frame clones only and misses some. V, J and clone size are taken as reported in that table, and D and trimming were inferred from the DNA itself. The profile shows 150,000 to 200,000 clones, roughly 79% of them singletons. Unmatched junction bases numbered 8, after V lost 3 bases and J lost 3 bases. The germline gives CDR1 MDHEN, CDR2 SYDVKM. The CDR3 is 15 residues long.

This receptor was identified in a woman aged 80 or over with COVID-19, enrolled during active disease. Sequenced material: peripheral blood. The V call is TRBV28, the J call TRBJ2-7; 7 positions agree with TRBD1. The CDR3 reads CASSLDRHVGYEQYF. The CDR3 DNA sequence: TGTGCCAGCAGTTTGGACAGGCATGTCGGCTACGAGCAGTACTTC.